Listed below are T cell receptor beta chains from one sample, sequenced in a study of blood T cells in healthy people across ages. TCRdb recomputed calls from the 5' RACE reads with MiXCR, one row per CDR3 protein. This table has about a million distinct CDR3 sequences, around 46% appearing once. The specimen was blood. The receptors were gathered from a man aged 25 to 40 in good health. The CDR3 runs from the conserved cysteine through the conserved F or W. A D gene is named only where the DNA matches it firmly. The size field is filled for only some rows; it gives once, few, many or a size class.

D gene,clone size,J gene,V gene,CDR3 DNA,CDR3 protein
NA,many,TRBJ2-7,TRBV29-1,TGCAGCACCAATCCAGGGGCCTACGAGCAGTACTTC,CSTNPGAYEQYF
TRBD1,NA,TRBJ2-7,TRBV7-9,TGTGCCAGCAGCCCCCGGGACAGGGGGGCCGGCTACGAGCAGTACTTC,CASSPRDRGAGYEQYF
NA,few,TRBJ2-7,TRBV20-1,TGCAGTGCTCCTTCGTCGACCTCCTACGAGCAGTACTTC,CSAPSSTSYEQYF
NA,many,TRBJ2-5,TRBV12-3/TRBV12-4,TGTGCCAGCAGCCCCGGGACACCCCAAGAGACCCAGTACTTC,CASSPGTPQETQYF
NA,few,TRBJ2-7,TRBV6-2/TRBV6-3,TGTGCCAGCAAGGACAGCTACGAGCAGTACTTC,CASKDSYEQYF
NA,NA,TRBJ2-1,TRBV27,TGTGCCAGCAGTGTTGGGAGCGTAGACAATGAGCAGTTCTTC,CASSVGSVDNEQFF
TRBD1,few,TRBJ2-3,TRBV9,TGTGCCAGCAGCGCCCGCGGGACAGGGAGTCCAGATACGCAGTATTTT,CASSARGTGSPDTQYF
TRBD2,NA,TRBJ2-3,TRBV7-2,TGTGCCAGCAGCTTAGATCGCGGGGGGGAGAGCACAGATACGCAGTATTTT,CASSLDRGGESTDTQYF
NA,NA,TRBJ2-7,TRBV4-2,TGTGCCAGCAGCCAACAGAGCTCACTTCGGTACGAGCAGTACTTC,CASSQQSSLRYEQYF
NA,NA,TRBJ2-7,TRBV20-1,TGCAGTGCTAGAAACGTGCTGAGGAGCTCCTACGAGCAGTACTTC,CSARNVLRSSYEQYF
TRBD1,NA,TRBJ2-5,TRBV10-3,TGTGCCATCAGTGAGAGGGGGCAGGAGACCCAGTACTTC,CAISERGQETQYF
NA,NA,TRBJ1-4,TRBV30,TGTGCCTGGATGGGCCCGGGACTCGGTTCGGGAAAACTGTTTTTT,CAWMGPGLGSGKLFF
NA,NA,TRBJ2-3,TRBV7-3,TGTGCCAGCAGCCCGACGGGGTTCAGCACAGATACGCAGTATTTT,CASSPTGFSTDTQYF
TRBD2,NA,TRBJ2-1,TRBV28,TGTGCCAGCAGACCTGTGTTGGGACTAGCGGGGGGGTTTAATGAGCAGTTCTTC,CASRPVLGLAGGFNEQFF
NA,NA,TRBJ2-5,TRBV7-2,TGTGCCAGCAGCCCTCGGGTTGGCGCCGTCGAGACCCAGTACTTC,CASSPRVGAVETQYF
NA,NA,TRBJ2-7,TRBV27,TGTGCCAGCAGCTCAAACAGGGTCAACTACGAGCAGTACTTC,CASSSNRVNYEQYF
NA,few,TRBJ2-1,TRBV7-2,TGTGCCAGCAGCTTAGTTGTGAAGGGGTATGGTAACAATGAGCAGTTCTTC,CASSLVVKGYGNNEQFF
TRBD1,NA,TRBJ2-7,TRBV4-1,TGCGCCAGCAGCCAGGGTCTGGACAGGAGATCCTACGAGCAGTACTTC,CASSQGLDRRSYEQYF
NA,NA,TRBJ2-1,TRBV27,TGTGCCAGCAGTTTAAAAATGGGTATTCATATCGACGAGCAGTTCTTC,CASSLKMGIHIDEQFF
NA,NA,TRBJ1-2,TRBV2,TGTGCCAGCACTGTAGCCAGGGATAGCTTCTTGAACTATGGCTACACCTTC,CASTVARDSFLNYGYTF
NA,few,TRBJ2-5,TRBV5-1,TGCGCCAGCAGTGGACGAGCGACTTCGAAAGAGACCCAGTACTTC,CASSGRATSKETQYF
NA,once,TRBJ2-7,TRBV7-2,TGTGCCAGCAGCTTCAGCCGGGACACCTACGAGCAGTACTTC,CASSFSRDTYEQYF
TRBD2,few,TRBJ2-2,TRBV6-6,TGTGCCAGCAGTAGGGAGAGACTAGCGGGTGGGGCCGGGGAGCTGTTTTTT,CASSRERLAGGAGELFF
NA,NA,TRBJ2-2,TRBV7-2,TGTGCCAGCACCCGGTCTAGGCATTTCGGGGAGCTGTTTTTT,CASTRSRHFGELFF
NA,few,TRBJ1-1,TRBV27,TGTGCCAGCAGGATTGCCGTGACGAACACTGAAGCTTTCTTT,CASRIAVTNTEAFF
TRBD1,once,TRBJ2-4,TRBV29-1,TGCAGCGCTGACAGGGGGAACATTCAGTACTTC,CSADRGNIQYF
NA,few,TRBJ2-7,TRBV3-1,TGTGCCAGCAGCCAGTTACGGCCCGGGACAACCTACGAGCAGTACTTC,CASSQLRPGTTYEQYF
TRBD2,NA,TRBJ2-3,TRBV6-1,TGTGCCAGCAGGCAAACCGGACTAGCGGGGGGGATCACAGATACGCAGTATTTT,CASRQTGLAGGITDTQYF
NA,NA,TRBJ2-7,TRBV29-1,TGCAGCGTTGTCTCGGGCAGCTCCTACGAGCAGTACTTC,CSVVSGSSYEQYF
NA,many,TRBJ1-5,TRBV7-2,TGTGCCAGCAGCTTAGCCGTAGGGCCAGGGCAGCCCCAGCATTTT,CASSLAVGPGQPQHF
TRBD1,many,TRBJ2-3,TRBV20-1,TGCAGTGCTCGTGGGGACAGGGGGCGTCCAGATACGCAGTATTTT,CSARGDRGRPDTQYF
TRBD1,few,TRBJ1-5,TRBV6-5,TGTGCCAGCAGTCTAGGACAGGAGAATCAGCCCCAGCATTTT,CASSLGQENQPQHF
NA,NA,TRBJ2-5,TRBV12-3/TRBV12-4,TGTGCCAGCACCCCGGGGAACCAAGAGACCCAGTACTTC,CASTPGNQETQYF
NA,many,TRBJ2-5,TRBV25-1,TGTGCCAGCAACCTTATCCCGGACCGGGAGACCCAGTACTTC,CASNLIPDRETQYF
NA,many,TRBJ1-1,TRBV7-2,TGTGCCAGCAGCGCAGGGGACGGTGGAACTGAAGCTTTCTTT,CASSAGDGGTEAFF
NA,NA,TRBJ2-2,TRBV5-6,TGTGCCAGCACCTACGGGGGGGAGCTGTTTTTT,CASTYGGELFF
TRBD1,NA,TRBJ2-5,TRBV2,TGTGCCAGCAGAGATCGACAGGGCCAACCCCAAGAGACCCAGTACTTC,CASRDRQGQPQETQYF
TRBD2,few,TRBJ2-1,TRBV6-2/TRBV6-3,TGTGCCAGCAGCCGTCCCCCAGCGGGGGTATCCTACAATGAGCAGTTCTTC,CASSRPPAGVSYNEQFF
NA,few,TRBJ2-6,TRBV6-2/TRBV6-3,TGTGCCAGCAGTCCCGGACGGAGCTCTGGGGCCAACGTCCTGACTTTC,CASSPGRSSGANVLTF
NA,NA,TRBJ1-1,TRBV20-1,TGCAGTGCTTCCGGGACTGGCAGCACTGAAGCTTTCTTT,CSASGTGSTEAFF
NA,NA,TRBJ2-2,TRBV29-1,TGCAGCACCACACATGGTAACACCGGGGAGCTGTTTTTT,CSTTHGNTGELFF
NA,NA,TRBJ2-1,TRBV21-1,NA,CASSIWAQGSESYNEQFF
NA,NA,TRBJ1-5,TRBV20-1,TGCAGTGCTAGTAGCAGGGTCAGCAATCGGCCCCAGCATTTT,CSASSRVSNRPQHF
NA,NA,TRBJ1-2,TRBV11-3,TGTGCCAGCAGGGCACGCGGGGAAAAGGACTATGGCTACACCTTC,CASRARGEKDYGYTF
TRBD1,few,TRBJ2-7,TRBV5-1,TGTGCCAGCAGCCGGACAGGTCAAACCTACGAGCAGTACTTC,CASSRTGQTYEQYF
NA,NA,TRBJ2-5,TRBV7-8,TGTACCAGCAGCTTAGTCAGGGACCAAGAGACCCAGTACTTC,CTSSLVRDQETQYF
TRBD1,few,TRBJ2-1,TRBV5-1,TGCGCCAGCAGCTTCGGACAGGGTGGCCCCAATGAGCAGTTCTTC,CASSFGQGGPNEQFF
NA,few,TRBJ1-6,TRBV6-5,TGTGCCAGCAGTTACTCGGGGGGGGGCTCCTATAATTCACCCCTCCACTTT,CASSYSGGGSYNSPLHF
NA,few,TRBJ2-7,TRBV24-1,TGTGCCACCAGTGATGGGGGCTCCTACGAGCAGTACTTC,CATSDGGSYEQYF
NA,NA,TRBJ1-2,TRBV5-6,TGTGCCAGCAGCTGGGGCGTTACCAACTATGGCTACACCTTC,CASSWGVTNYGYTF
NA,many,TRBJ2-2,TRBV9,TGTGCCAGCAGCGAGTACACCGGGGAGCTGTTTTTT,CASSEYTGELFF
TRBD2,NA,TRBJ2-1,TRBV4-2,TGTGCCAGCAGCCAAGGGCTAGCGGGTACGCCATACAATGAGCAGTTCTTC,CASSQGLAGTPYNEQFF
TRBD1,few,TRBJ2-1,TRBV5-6,TGTGCCAGCAGTAGGAGGTCCGGGACAGGGTACAATGAGCAGTTCTTC,CASSRRSGTGYNEQFF
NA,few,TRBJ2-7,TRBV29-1,TGCAGCGTTGAAGGGCCCAGGGACTCAAGCTCCTACGAGCAGTACTTC,CSVEGPRDSSSYEQYF
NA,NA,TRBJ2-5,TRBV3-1,TGTGCCAGCAGCCAAGGATTGGGGGCCCCATCAGGGACCCAGTACTTC,CASSQGLGAPSGTQYF